The 9 T cell receptor beta chains given below trace back to one sample, sequenced in a study of T cells after yellow fever vaccination (dated by TCRdb to about 2019). This specimen's treatment or condition label, per the study, means: live attenuated yellow fever vaccine strain. Library prep was done by 5' RACE. Instrument on record: Illumina HiSeq 2500. The public reads were reanalyzed by TCRdb: fastp trimming at Q25, MiXCR alignment, in-frame beta chains only. When rows share a CDR3 protein, they turn into one entry using the most common DNA and genes. The sample table lists 620,000 or so distinct CDR3 sequences, 9% to 15% of them with a count of one. Around 14% of the sample rests with the top ten. This specimen was PBMCs, taken on the day of the yellow fever booster vaccination. All receptors come from a man aged 30-40 years who received the YFV17D yellow fever vaccine.

V is TRBV18 and J is TRBJ2-7; D is possibly TRBD1 (6 bases). The CDR3 spans 12 residues. Germline values: CDR1 KGHSH, CDR2 LQKENI. V lost 8 bases, J lost 6 bases, and 14 bases lay in between. The DNA for the CDR3 is TGTGCCAGCACTACAGGGCGTCCCGAGCAGTACTTC. Translating gives CASTTGRPEQYF.

The chain couples TRBV5-1 to TRBJ1-1; maybe TRBD1 (6 bases). The CDR3 extends over 14 amino acids. Germline-derived CDR1 and CDR2 are SGHRS and YFSETQ. With 0 bases removed from V and 3 bases from J, the gap between germline ends came to 9 bases. CDR3 DNA: TGCGCCAGCAGCTTGGGGGACACCCACACTGAAGCTTTCTTT. Its translation is CASSLGDTHTEAFF.

The V gene is TRBV18, the J gene TRBJ2-7; 8 bases are a match to TRBD2. Trimming removed 2 bases from V and 3 bases from J; junction bases left unmatched: 6. The germline gives CDR1 KGHSH, CDR2 LQKENI. The CDR3 has 15 residues. CDR3 nucleotides: TGTGCCAGCTCACCAGAAGCGGGAGCGCTCTACGAGCAGTACTTC. It specifies CASSPEAGALYEQYF.

This clonotype turned up a few times. The V and J genes are TRBV5-6 and TRBJ2-7; the D gene is possibly TRBD1 (6 bases). The V gene's germline CDR1 is SGHDT and CDR2 YYEEEE. V was trimmed by 2 bases and J by 4 bases, leaving 16 bases between them. This CDR3 region has 15 residues. For the CDR3, the DNA is TGTGCCAGCAGCTTTCCAGACAGGCGGTTATACGAGCAGTACTTC. Residues: CASSFPDRRLYEQYF.

This rearrangement joins TRBV12-3 or TRBV12-4 to TRBJ1-1; 12 bases are a match to TRBD1. The trim removed 3 bases at V and 7 bases at J, leaving 12 bases unmatched. This CDR3 spans 17 amino acids. The DNA of the CDR3 is TGTGCCAGCAGTTTCCGGGACAGGGGGCGCATTAAGGATGAAGCTTTCTTT. Residues: CASSFRDRGRIKDEAFF.

The chain couples TRBV20-1 to TRBJ1-2; D gene unclear. The CDR3 sequence is 12 residues long. V lost 3 bases to trimming and J lost 2 bases, with 7 bases between them. The V gene's germline CDR1 is DFQATT and CDR2 SNEGSKA (reference sequence). The CDR3 spells CSASSLNYGYTF. Written as DNA, the CDR3 is TGCAGTGCTAGTTCCTTAAACTATGGCTACACCTTC.

The chain couples TRBV20-1 to TRBJ2-5; 9 bases map to TRBD1. The CDR3 totals 14 residues. V lost 3 bases and J lost 10; bases outside the gene matches: 12. Germline V lookup: CDR1 DFQATT, CDR2 SNEGSKA (reference sequence). CDR3 region: CSASPGTGPSVQYF. The CDR3 DNA is TGCAGTGCTAGTCCCGGGACAGGGCCCTCGGTCCAGTACTTC.

The chain joins TRBV19 to TRBJ1-5; D not resolved. Looked up from germline, CDR1 is LNHDA and CDR2 is SQIVND (reference sequence). The V gene lost 1 base and the J gene lost 6 bases, with 7 bases spanning the gap. This CDR3 has 13 residues. The CDR3 bases are TGTGCCAGTAGTATAGCTGGGTTTCAGCCCCAGCATTTT. Its protein product is CASSIAGFQPQHF.

This clonotype was recorded once. The chain's CDR3 is CASSVSRTVGLVNEQFF. For the CDR3, the DNA is TGTGCCAGCAGCGTTTCCAGGACAGTGGGACTAGTTAATGAGCAGTTCTTC. This chain connects TRBV7-2 to TRBJ2-1; TRBD2 aligns across 8 bases. Losses at the gene ends were 5 bases for V and 7 bases for J; bases not matched to a gene: 16. The germline CDR1 and CDR2 sequences are SGHTA and FQGNSA. This CDR3 region has 17 residues.